This passage covers 8 T cell receptor beta chains from one sample sequenced in a study of blood T cell repertoires in COVID-19 (dated by TCRdb to 2020 to 2022). Library preparation was by the immunoSEQ multiplex PCR assay. Drawn from immuneACCESS, this table holds only the in-frame rearrangements with V and J called that TCRdb kept. Clones are partly lost; checked studies trace under half to an unresolved V gene and leave the rest unexplained. This sample holds hundreds of thousands of clones; 75% to 90% were observed only once. The ten largest clones represent roughly 1.1% of the sample. Material: PBMCs or T cells enriched from blood (not recorded which). Source of these receptors: a man aged 25-40 years who had recovered from COVID-19.

The gene calls are TRBV6-5 and TRBJ1-3; the D is unclear. V gave up 0 bases and J gave up 7 bases, with 13 bases separating them. The CDR3 extends over 15 amino acids. CDR1 is MNHEY, CDR2 SVGAGI, per germline. CDR3 DNA sequence: TGTGCCAGCAGTTACTCTCGAGGCAGAGGGAACACCATATATTTT. It translates to CASSYSRGRGNTIYF.

Comments on this clone: Distinct nucleotide sequences in the sample also encode this CDR3. V is TRBV19 and J is TRBJ1-3; D not resolved. Trimming pared 2 bases from V and 1 base from J, leaving 6 bases between. There are 14 residues in the CDR3. Germline assignment: CDR1 LNHDA and CDR2 SQIVND (reference sequence). In DNA form, the CDR3 reads TGTGCCAGTAGTATATCGGGGTCTGGAAACACCATATATTTT. It specifies CASSISGSGNTIYF.

The CDR3 coding sequence is TGCAGCGTCGACAGGGTAACTCAAGAGACCCAGTACTTC. Encoded protein: CSVDRVTQETQYF. The rearrangement uses TRBV29-1 and TRBJ2-5; 7 bases are a match to TRBD1. After removal of 6 bases from V and 2 bases from J, the junction contained 6 bases not matched to a gene. Looked up from germline, CDR1 is SQVTM and CDR2 is ANQGSEA. The CDR3 runs to 13 residues.

This rearrangement joins TRBV5-1 to TRBJ2-7; 8 bases fit TRBD2. The CDR3 runs 15 residues. V gave up 7 bases and J gave up 4 bases; unmatched junction bases: 13. Looked up from germline, CDR1 is SGHRS and CDR2 is YFSETQ. DNA for the CDR3: TGCGCCAGCGCGGACGAGGGACTAGTCATTTACGAGCAGTACTTC. Translation: CASADEGLVIYEQYF.

The rearrangement uses TRBV18 and TRBJ1-3, with D unresolved. CDR1 is KGHSH, CDR2 LQKENI, per germline. The V gene lost 3 bases and the J gene lost 0 bases, with 15 bases spanning the gap. CDR3 length: 17 residues. CDR3 coding DNA: TGTGCCAGCTCACCGTCTTCTTCCCACAACTCTGGAAACACCATATATTTT. Translated: CASSPSSSHNSGNTIYF.

The chain uses TRBV28 and TRBJ1-1; the D is unclear. CDR3 length: 16 amino acids. CDR1 MDHEN and CDR2 SYDVKM come from the germline V gene. Trimming removed 2 bases from V and 5 bases from J, with 18 bases in between. CDR3 residues: CASSLMLRVPRTEAFF. CDR3 DNA: TGTGCCAGCAGTTTAATGCTCCGGGTTCCGAGGACTGAAGCTTTCTTT.

CDR3 sequence (DNA): TGTGCCAGCAGTGAAGACCTAGCGGGATCGGAAGGCGGGGAGCTGTTTTTT. Translation: CASSEDLAGSEGGELFF. V usage is TRBV2 and J usage is TRBJ2-2, with TRBD2 matching 9 bases. This CDR3 is 17 amino acids long. In germline, CDR1 is SNHLY, CDR2 FYNNEI. Trimming removed 1 base from V and 7 bases from J; junction bases left unmatched: 10.

As DNA, the CDR3 is TGTGCCAGCAGTTACTCGAGCCGGAGCTTCGATGAGCAGTTCTTC. Protein product: CASSYSSRSFDEQFF. The chain joins TRBV6-5 to TRBJ2-1; D gene uncertain. The length of the CDR3 is 15 residues. Germline loops: CDR1 MNHEY, CDR2 SVGAGI. Trimming removed 0 bases at V and 8 bases at J, with 14 bases between.